This T cell receptor (beta chain) was captured in a study of blood T cell repertoires in COVID-19. In germline, CDR1 is MNHEY, CDR2 SVGAGI. The germline V and J ends were trimmed by 6 bases and 5 bases, with 14 bases remaining between them. CDR3 size: 14 residues. Clones were sequenced by immunoSEQ multiplex PCR, and TCRdb holds only the in-frame ones, with some missing. This table holds more than 250,000 clones, less than 90% found once. V usage is TRBV6-5 and J usage is TRBJ2-1; D perhaps matches TRBD2 (6 bases). The TCR originated in a man between 60 and 75 years old who had recovered from COVID-19. The sample comprised peripheral blood. CDR3 in amino acids: CASRTTSFDNEQFF. The CDR3 region has the DNA TGTGCCAGCAGGACCACTAGCTTCGACAATGAGCAGTTCTTC.